This passage covers 8 T cell receptor beta chains from one sample sequenced in a study of blood T cell repertoires in COVID-19. Only in-frame clones appear in the TCRdb table, and some are missing; sequencing was by immunoSEQ multiplex PCR. The sample includes under 200,000 clones, around four fifths of them seen just once. Sequenced sample: peripheral blood. Receptors originate from a woman older than 75 with active or convalescent COVID-19.

The chain combines TRBV11-3 with TRBJ1-2, with a tentative D call TRBD1 (5 bases). Germline assignment: CDR1 SGHNT and CDR2 YENEEA. The CDR3 is 15 residues long. V lost 7 bases and J 7 bases, leaving 22 bases between the germline ends. As DNA, the CDR3 is TGTGCCAGCACCTCTTATAAACAGGCCTCCGGTGGCTACACCTTC. Translating gives CASTSYKQASGGYTF.

The J gene is TRBJ1-4, the V gene TRBV5-1; 8 bases line up with TRBD1. The CDR3 contains 15 residues. V trimming: 3 bases; J trimming: 6 bases; junction bases outside the gene matches: 7. The germline V gene has CDR1 SGHRS and CDR2 YFSETQ. This chain's CDR3 is CASSSRTGKDEKLFF. The CDR3 nucleotides are TGCGCCAGCAGCTCGAGGACAGGGAAGGATGAAAAACTGTTTTTT.

About this clone: Within the sample, other DNA sequences also encode this same CDR3. The V gene is TRBV9, the J gene TRBJ1-6; no reliable D call. The CDR3 covers 17 residues. V gave up 0 bases and J gave up 3 bases, with 13 bases separating them. Germline CDR1 is SGDLS and CDR2 is YYNGEE. CDR3 DNA sequence: TGTGCCAGCAGCGTAGGCAGAGGGAATCTCTATAATTCACCCCTCCACTTT. Protein: CASSVGRGNLYNSPLHF. The full variable domain, with the rest looked up from reference TRBV9 and TRBJ1-6, is DSGVTQTPKHLITATGQRVTLRCSPRSGDLSVYWYQQSLDQGLQFLIQYYNGEERAKGNILERFSAQQFPDLHSELNLSSLELGDSALYFCASSVGRGNLYNSPLHFGNGTRLTVT.

The chain couples TRBV5-4 to TRBJ2-1; 10 bases match TRBD1. CDR3 length equals 15 residues. The V gene's germline CDR1 is SGHNT and CDR2 YYREEE (reference sequence). Losses at the gene ends were 4 bases for V and 6 bases for J; bases not matched to a gene: 7. The CDR3 coding sequence is TGTGCCAGCAGCCCCGGGACAGGGGTTTCCAATGAGCAGTTCTTC. Translated, it gives CASSPGTGVSNEQFF.

V and J are TRBV19 and TRBJ1-3; TRBD1 matches at 7 bases. Germline assignment: CDR1 LNHDA and CDR2 SQIVND (reference sequence). The CDR3 covers 15 residues. With V trimmed by 4 bases and J by 8 bases, 11 bases remained unmatched. The CDR3 coding sequence is TGTGCCAGTAGTAACCGACAGGGAAAGGGAGACACCATATATTTT. Residues: CASSNRQGKGDTIYF.

V usage is TRBV11-2 and J usage is TRBJ2-2, with D perhaps TRBD1 (6 bases). The CDR3 length is 15 residues. V lost 2 bases to trimming and J lost 5 bases, with 12 bases between them. Germline CDR1 is SGHAT and CDR2 is FQNNGV. For the CDR3, the DNA is TGTGCCAGCAGCTTATTGGGGGCGCGTACCGGGGAGCTGTTTTTT. It yields the protein CASSLLGARTGELFF.

V usage is TRBV5-1 and J usage is TRBJ1-2; 9 bases line up with TRBD1. Looked up from germline, CDR1 is SGHRS and CDR2 is YFSETQ. This CDR3 is built from 15 residues. With 4 bases clipped from V and 4 bases from J, the junction kept 8 bases outside the gene matches. CDR3 sequence: CASSPRQGGSYGYTF. In nucleotides, the CDR3 is TGCGCCAGCAGCCCGCGACAGGGGGGGTCCTATGGCTACACCTTC.

Concerning this clone itself: This sample includes further DNA sequences coding for the same CDR3. The CDR3 DNA reads as TGTGCCAGCAGCTTAGGACTGAGGGACACTGAAGCTTTCTTT. The encoded protein is CASSLGLRDTEAFF. The rearrangement joins TRBV11-2 to TRBJ1-1; D uncertain. The germline V and J ends were trimmed by 1 base and 3 bases, with 9 bases remaining between them. Per the germline V gene, CDR1 is SGHAT and CDR2 is FQNNGV. This CDR3 comprises 14 residues.